Sequencing of this T cell receptor (beta chain) was carried out in a study of blood T cell repertoires in COVID-19. For the study at large: PBMCs, B-cell-depleted T cells, or T cells were the source of the cDNA or gDNA that made up the material.

Produced via immunoSEQ multiplex PCR; TCRdb's table is partial and in-frame only. There are some 200,000 clones in the sample; 80% to 90% occur only once, and 2.2% lies in the top ten. The sequencing input was peripheral blood. This sequence originates from a woman aged 50 to 60 with acute or convalescent COVID-19.

The CDR3 loop is CASSQQGAHTGELFF. CDR3 bases: TGTGCCAGCAGCCAACAGGGGGCGCACACCGGGGAGCTGTTTTTT. J is TRBJ2-2 and V is TRBV11-3; 9 bases match TRBD1. This CDR3 has 15 amino acids. Trimming cost V 5 bases and J 3 bases; bases outside gene matches: 4. The germline gives CDR1 SGHNT, CDR2 YENEEA.